This T cell receptor beta chain was sequenced in a study of cytomegalovirus exposure and HLA in healthy donors. This clone was observed a handful of times. With 60 Vbeta and 13 Jbeta primers, the PCR was carried out. The repertoire was sequenced with immunoSEQ multiplex PCR; TCRdb's copy has only in-frame clones and lacks some. The repertoire holds 150,000 or so clones, with about four fifths as singletons. The source material was PBMCs. The receptor was isolated from a male donor in good health and CMV-seropositive.

The CDR3 region has the DNA TGTGCCAGCACCCCGGACAGGGGTAGGAACACTGAAGCTTTCTTT. This sequence encodes CASTPDRGRNTEAFF. V usage is TRBV7-9 and J usage is TRBJ1-1; 9 positions agree with TRBD1. Trimming took 7 bases from V and 1 from J; bases not matched to a gene: 7. Germline V gene sequence: CDR1 SEHNR, CDR2 FQNEAQ (reference sequence). The CDR3 spans 15 residues.